The text below deals with one TCR beta chain. Its cognate antigen is unknown. Drawing of peripheral blood yielded about 9.6 milliliters from each donor. A J-beta primer mix and a sample-barcoded 5' primer were used in a second PCR of about 7 to 12 cycles. Researchers report that a template-switch adaptor with 12 random nucleotides tagged each cDNA molecule. TCRdb fed the 5' RACE reads into MiXCR, producing one record per CDR3 protein. The sample gives 1,500,000 or so distinct CDR3 sequences, roughly two fifths of which show up once; about 4% is in the top ten. The data were obtained in a study of blood T cells in healthy people across ages. Study-level points and caveats: There was a strong correlation between TCR beta diversity and naive T cell percentage. More naive CD4+ cells and higher diversity were found in long-lived than in aged donors.

V trimming: 3 bases; J trimming: 8 bases; junction bases outside the gene matches: 5. Looked up from germline, CDR1 is SGDLS and CDR2 is YYNGEE. The CDR3 consists of 15 residues. The TCR originated in a woman aged 18-29 years in good health. The chain uses TRBV9 and TRBJ2-1; 13 bases match TRBD2. The specimen was blood. This CDR3 is CASSGGTSGAYEQFF. The CDR3 coding sequence is TGTGCCAGCAGCGGAGGGACTAGCGGGGCCTATGAGCAGTTCTTC. The full variable domain, in which reference TRBV9 and TRBJ2-1 provide the parts outside the CDR3, is DSGVTQTPKHLITATGQRVTLRCSPRSGDLSVYWYQQSLDQGLQFLIQYYNGEERAKGNILERFSAQQFPDLHSELNLSSLELGDSALYFCASSGGTSGAYEQFFGPGTRLTVL.